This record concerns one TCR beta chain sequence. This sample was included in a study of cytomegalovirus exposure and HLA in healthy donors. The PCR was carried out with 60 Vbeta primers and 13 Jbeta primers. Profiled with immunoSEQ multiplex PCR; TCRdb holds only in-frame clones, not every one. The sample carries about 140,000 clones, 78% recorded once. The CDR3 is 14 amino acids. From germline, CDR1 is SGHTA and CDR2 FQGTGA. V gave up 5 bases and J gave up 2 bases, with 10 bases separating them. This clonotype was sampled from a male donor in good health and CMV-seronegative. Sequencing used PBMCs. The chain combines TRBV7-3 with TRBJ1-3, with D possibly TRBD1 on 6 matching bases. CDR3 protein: CASSRTATGNTIYF. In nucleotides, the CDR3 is TGTGCCAGCAGCCGGACAGCGACTGGAAACACCATATATTTT.